This TCR beta chain was sequenced in a study of human T cells and chemical hapten exposure. Notes on the study in general: Significantly more large CDR3 similarity clusters arose among expanded TCRs than among controls.

Sample time point: pre-sensitization, week 0. As to treatment: therapeutic diphenylcyclopropenone sensitization with weekly scalp DPC. A single record per CDR3 protein comes from TCRdb applying MiXCR to the RACE reads. This repertoire shows roughly 100,000 distinct CDR3 sequences, 8% to 10% found once; its top ten account for about 3.5%. In regard to this clonotype: Its target is not known.

Germline V gene lookup returns CDR1 SQVTM and CDR2 ANQGSEA. CDR3 length equals 15 residues. J lost 1 base, V lost 6 bases, and 7 bases had no gene match. This sequence was found in a woman aged 40 to 50 with alopecia areata. Some clones in this sample may be carry-over from other donors' samples. The material sequenced was whole blood, taken in connection with sensitization to the hapten diphenylcyclopropenone (DPC). The chain combines TRBV29-1 with TRBJ2-3; 10 positions agree with TRBD2. The CDR3 sequence: CSVLTGTSGTDTQYF. In nucleotides, the CDR3 is TGCAGCGTCCTAACCGGGACTAGCGGCACAGATACGCAGTATTTT.